The clone carrying this T cell receptor beta chain is a singleton in its sample. Its specificity is unknown. The entry originates in a study of coeliac disease. Overall study context: The study queried TRBV7-2 bias without high-resolution HLA data. Whole-study findings and limits: Largely private TRB repertoires meant most sequences were sample-unique. Active celiac intraepithelial and lamina propria samples had lower TRB and TRG clonality than control samples.

The CDR3 consists of 14 residues. Germline assignment: CDR1 MGHRA and CDR2 YSYEKL. V was pared by 0 bases and J by 1 base, with 6 bases between. Only in-frame clones appear in the TCRdb table, and some are missing; sequencing was by immunoSEQ multiplex PCR. There are about 4,500 clones in the sample; about two thirds occur only once, and over 6.5% lies in the top ten. Sequenced material: intraepithelial lymphocytes from the gut. The receptor was derived from a woman younger than 30 with active celiac disease. The V and J genes are TRBV4-1 and TRBJ1-1; unclear D gene. CDR3 bases: TGCGCCAGCAGCCAAGATAACAAGAACACTGAAGCTTTCTTT. Its translation: CASSQDNKNTEAFF.